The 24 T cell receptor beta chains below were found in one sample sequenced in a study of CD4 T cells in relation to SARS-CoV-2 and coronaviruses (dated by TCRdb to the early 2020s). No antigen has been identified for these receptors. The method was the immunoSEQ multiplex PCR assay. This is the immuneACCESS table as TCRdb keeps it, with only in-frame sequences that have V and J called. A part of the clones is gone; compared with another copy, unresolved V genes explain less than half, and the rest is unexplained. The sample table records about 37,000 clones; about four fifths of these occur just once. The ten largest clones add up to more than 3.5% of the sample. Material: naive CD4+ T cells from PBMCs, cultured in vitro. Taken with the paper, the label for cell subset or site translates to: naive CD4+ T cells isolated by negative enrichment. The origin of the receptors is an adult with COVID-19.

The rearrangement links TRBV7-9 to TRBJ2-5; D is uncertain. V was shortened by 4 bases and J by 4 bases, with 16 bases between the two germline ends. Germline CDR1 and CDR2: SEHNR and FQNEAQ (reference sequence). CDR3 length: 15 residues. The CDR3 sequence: CASSSPLKGPETQYF. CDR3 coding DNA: TGTGCCAGCAGCTCCCCCCTCAAGGGCCCAGAGACCCAGTACTTC.

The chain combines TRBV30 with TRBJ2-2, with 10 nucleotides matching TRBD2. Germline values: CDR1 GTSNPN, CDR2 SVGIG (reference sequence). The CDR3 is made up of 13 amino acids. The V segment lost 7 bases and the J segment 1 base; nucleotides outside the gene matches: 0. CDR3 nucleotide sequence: TGTGCCTCTAGCGGGAGGAACACCGGGGAGCTGTTTTTT. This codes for CASSGRNTGELFF.

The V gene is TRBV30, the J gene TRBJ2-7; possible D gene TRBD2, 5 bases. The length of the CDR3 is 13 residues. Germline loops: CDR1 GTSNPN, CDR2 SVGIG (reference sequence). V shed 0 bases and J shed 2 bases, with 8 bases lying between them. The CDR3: CAWSVEGPYEQYF. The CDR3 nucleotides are TGTGCCTGGAGTGTAGAGGGTCCCTACGAGCAGTACTTC.

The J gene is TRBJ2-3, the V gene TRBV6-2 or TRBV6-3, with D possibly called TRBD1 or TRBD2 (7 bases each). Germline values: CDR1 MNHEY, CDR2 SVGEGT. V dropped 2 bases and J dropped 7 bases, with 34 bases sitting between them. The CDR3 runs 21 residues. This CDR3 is CASSYKRDSRALRREWNTQYF. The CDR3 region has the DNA TGTGCCAGCAGTTACAAAAGGGACAGCCGAGCCCTGAGGCGGGAGTGGAATACGCAGTATTTT.

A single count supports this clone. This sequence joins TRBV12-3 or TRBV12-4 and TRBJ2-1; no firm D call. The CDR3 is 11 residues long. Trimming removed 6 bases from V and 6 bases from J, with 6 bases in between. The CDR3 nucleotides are TGTGCCAGCAGGTCTTTCAATGAGCAGTTCTTC. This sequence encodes CASRSFNEQFF.

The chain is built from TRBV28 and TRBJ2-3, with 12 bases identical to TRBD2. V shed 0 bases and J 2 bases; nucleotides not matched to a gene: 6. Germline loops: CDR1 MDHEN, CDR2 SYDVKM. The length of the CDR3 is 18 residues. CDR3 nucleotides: TGTGCCAGCAGTTTATGGGCGGCTAGCGGGAGGGACACAGATACGCAGTATTTT. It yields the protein CASSLWAASGRDTDTQYF. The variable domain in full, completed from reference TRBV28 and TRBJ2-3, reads DVKVTQSSRYLVKRTGEKVFLECVQDMDHENMFWYRQDPGLGLRLIYFSYDVKMKEKGDIPEGYSVSREKKERFSLILESASTNQTSMYLCASSLWAASGRDTDTQYFGPGTRLTVL.

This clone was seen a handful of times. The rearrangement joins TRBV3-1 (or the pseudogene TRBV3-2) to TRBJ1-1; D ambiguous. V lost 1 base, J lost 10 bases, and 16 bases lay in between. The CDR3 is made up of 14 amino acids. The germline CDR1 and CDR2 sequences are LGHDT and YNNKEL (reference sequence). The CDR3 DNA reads TGTGCCAGCAGCCAAGGGGAAGGGTCGAGAGGAGCTTTCTTT. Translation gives CASSQGEGSRGAFF.

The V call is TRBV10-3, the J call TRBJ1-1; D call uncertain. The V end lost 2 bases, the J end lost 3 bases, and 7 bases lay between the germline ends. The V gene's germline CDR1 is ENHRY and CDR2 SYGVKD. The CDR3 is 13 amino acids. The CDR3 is CAISEIQDTEAFF. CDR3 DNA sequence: TGTGCCATCAGTGAGATCCAGGACACTGAAGCTTTCTTT.

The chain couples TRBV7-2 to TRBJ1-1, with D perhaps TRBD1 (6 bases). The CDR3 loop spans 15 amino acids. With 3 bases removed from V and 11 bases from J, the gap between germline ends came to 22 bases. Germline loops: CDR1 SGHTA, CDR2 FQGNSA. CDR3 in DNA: TGTGCCAGCAGCTTGGAGGGGCAGGGGATGGGTTGGGCTTTCTTT. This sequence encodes CASSLEGQGMGWAFF.

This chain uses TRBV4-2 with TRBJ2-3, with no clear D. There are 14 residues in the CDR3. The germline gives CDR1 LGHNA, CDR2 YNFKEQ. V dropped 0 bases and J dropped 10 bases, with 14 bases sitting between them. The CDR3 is CASSQELGSRAQYF. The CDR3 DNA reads TGTGCCAGCAGCCAAGAGCTAGGGTCCCGGGCGCAGTATTTT.

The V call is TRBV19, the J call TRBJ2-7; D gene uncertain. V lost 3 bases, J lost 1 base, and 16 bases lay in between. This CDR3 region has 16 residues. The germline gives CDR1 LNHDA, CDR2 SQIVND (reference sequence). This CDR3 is CASSIKADQRSYEQYF. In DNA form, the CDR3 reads TGTGCCAGTAGTATCAAAGCAGACCAAAGATCCTACGAGCAGTACTTC.

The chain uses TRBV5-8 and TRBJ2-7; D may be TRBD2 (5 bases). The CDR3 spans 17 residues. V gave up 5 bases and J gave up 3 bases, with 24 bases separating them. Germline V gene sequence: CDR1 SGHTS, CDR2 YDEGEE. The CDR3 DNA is TGTGCCAGCAGTCATATGGTCCAGCGCCGGGGTTTCTACGAGCAGTACTTC. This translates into CASSHMVQRRGFYEQYF.

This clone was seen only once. In nucleotides, the CDR3 is TGCGCCAGCAGCCAAGAAGTAGCGGAATCCACAGATACGCAGTATTTT. Residues: CASSQEVAESTDTQYF. This chain connects TRBV4-3 to TRBJ2-3, with D possibly matching TRBD2 (6 bases). The CDR3 is 16 residues long. Germline CDR1 is LGHNA and CDR2 is YSLEER. Trimming stripped 0 bases from V and 2 bases from J, with 12 bases between.

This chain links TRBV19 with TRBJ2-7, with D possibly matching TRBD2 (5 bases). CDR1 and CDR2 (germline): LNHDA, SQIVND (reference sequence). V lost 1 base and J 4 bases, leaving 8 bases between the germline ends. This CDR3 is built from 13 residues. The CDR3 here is CASSIGPGYEQYF. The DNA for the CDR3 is TGTGCCAGTAGTATAGGTCCGGGGTACGAGCAGTACTTC.

The CDR3 reads CASSEVGVWITEAFF. CDR3 DNA sequence: TGTGCCAGCAGTGAAGTAGGAGTCTGGATCACTGAAGCTTTCTTT. The V and J genes are TRBV6-1 and TRBJ1-1; D is ambiguous. V dropped 1 base and J dropped 4 bases, with 13 bases sitting between them. In germline, CDR1 is MNHNS, CDR2 SASEGT. The CDR3 spans 15 residues.

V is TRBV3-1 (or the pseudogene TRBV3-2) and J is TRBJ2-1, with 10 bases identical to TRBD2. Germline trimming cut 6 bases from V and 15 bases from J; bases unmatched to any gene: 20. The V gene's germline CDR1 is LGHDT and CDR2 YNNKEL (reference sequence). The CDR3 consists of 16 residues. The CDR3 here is CASSPRTSGPALGPFF. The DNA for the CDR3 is TGTGCCAGCAGTCCGCGGACTAGCGGCCCCGCCTTAGGGCCGTTCTTC.

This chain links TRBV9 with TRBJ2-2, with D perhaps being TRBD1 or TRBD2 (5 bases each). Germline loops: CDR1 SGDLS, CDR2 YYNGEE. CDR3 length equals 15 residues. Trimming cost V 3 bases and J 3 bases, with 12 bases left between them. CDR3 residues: CASSASGRDTGELFF. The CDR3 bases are TGTGCCAGCAGCGCCTCGGGACGGGACACCGGGGAGCTGTTTTTT.

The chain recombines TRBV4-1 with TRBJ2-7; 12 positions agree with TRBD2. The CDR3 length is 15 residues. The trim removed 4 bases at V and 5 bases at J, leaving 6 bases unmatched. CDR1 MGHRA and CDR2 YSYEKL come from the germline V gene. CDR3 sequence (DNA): TGCGCCAGCAGCCGACTAGCGGGAGTCGGCAACGAGCAGTACTTC. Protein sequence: CASSRLAGVGNEQYF.

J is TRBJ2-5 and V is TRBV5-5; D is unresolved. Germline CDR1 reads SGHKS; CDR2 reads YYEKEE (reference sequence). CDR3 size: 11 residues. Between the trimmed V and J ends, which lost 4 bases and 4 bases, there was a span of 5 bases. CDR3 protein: CASSPRETQYF. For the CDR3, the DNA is TGTGCCAGCAGCCCACGAGAGACCCAGTACTTC.

The CDR3 DNA reads as TGTGCCAGTAGTATTATGTCCCATAGCAATCAGCCCCAGCATTTT. This codes for CASSIMSHSNQPQHF. The V call is TRBV19, the J call TRBJ1-5; D unclear. V was pared by 3 bases and J by 0 bases, with 9 bases between. Per the germline V gene, CDR1 is LNHDA and CDR2 is SQIVND (reference sequence). The CDR3 covers 15 residues.

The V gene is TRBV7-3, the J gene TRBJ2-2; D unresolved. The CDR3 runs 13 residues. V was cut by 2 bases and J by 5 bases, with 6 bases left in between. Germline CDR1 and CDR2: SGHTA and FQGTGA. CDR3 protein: CASSLLGTGELFF. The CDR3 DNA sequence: TGTGCCAGCAGCTTATTGGGGACCGGGGAGCTGTTTTTT.

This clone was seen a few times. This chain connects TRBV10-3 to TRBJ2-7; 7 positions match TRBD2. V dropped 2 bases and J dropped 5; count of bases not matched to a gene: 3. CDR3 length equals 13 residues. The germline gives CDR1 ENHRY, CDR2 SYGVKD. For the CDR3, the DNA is TGTGCCATCAGTGAGCGCGGGAGTCACGAGCAGTACTTC. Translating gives CAISERGSHEQYF.

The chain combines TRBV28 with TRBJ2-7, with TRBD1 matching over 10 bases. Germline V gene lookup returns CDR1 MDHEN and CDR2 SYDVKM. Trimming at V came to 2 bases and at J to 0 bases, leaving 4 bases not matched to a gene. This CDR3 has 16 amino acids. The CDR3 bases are TGTGCCAGCAGTTTAGAGACAGGGGGCTTCTCCTACGAGCAGTACTTC. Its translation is CASSLETGGFSYEQYF.

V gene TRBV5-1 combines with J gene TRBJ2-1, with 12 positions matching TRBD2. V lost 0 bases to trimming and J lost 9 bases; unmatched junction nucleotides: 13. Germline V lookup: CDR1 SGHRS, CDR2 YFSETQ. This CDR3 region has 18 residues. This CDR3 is CASSLGAQTSGRGGEQFF. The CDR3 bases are TGCGCCAGCAGCTTGGGGGCTCAGACTAGCGGGAGAGGTGGTGAGCAGTTCTTC. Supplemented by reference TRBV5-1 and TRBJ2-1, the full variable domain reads KAGVTQTPRYLIKTRGQQVTLSCSPISGHRSVSWYQQTPGQGLQFLFEYFSETQRNKGNFPGRFSGRQFSNSRSEMNVSTLELGDSALYLCASSLGAQTSGRGGEQFFGPGTRLTVL.